Each of the 9 T cell receptor beta chains below was sequenced from the same sample in a study of cytomegalovirus exposure and HLA in healthy donors. Generated by immunoSEQ multiplex PCR, the TCRdb table keeps only in-frame clones and is missing some. Among roughly 60,000 clones listed, 90% to 95% were seen once. The specimen sequenced was PBMCs. These receptor sequences come from a woman aged 18-29 years in good health and CMV-seropositive.

This chain links TRBV13 with TRBJ1-2, with D perhaps matching TRBD1 (5 bases). Germline CDR1 is PRHDT and CDR2 is FYEKMQ (reference sequence). Trimming pared 0 bases from V and 7 bases from J, leaving 18 bases between. The CDR3 has 16 amino acids. The CDR3 loop is CASSLGTLIGEGGYTF. The CDR3 DNA sequence: TGTGCCAGCAGCTTAGGGACCCTAATAGGGGAGGGTGGCTACACCTTC.

This chain uses TRBV9 with TRBJ1-1; D may be TRBD1 (6 bases). There are 12 residues in the CDR3. Deletions cut 3 bases from V and 8 bases from J, with 11 bases between. Germline CDR1 is SGDLS and CDR2 is YYNGEE. The CDR3 sequence is CASSAPQGEAFF. DNA for the CDR3: TGTGCCAGCAGCGCGCCACAGGGAGAAGCTTTCTTT.

The CDR3 region has the DNA TGTGCCAGCAGGGTTGGGGGGGCACTCCCGACCGCAGGAGGTGAAGCTTTCTTT. This encodes CASRVGGALPTAGGEAFF. The V and J genes are TRBV28 and TRBJ1-1, with a tentative D call TRBD1 (6 bases). This CDR3 has 18 residues. Germline-derived CDR1 and CDR2 are MDHEN and SYDVKM. V was shortened by 6 bases and J by 7 bases, with 30 bases between the two germline ends.

V is TRBV10-3 and J is TRBJ1-4, with TRBD1 matching over 7 bases. The germline V gene encodes CDR1 ENHRY and CDR2 SYGVKD. Losses at the gene ends were 6 bases for V and 4 bases for J; bases not matched to a gene: 5. CDR3 length: 14 residues. The CDR3 region is CAISTGTVNEKLFF. CDR3 in DNA: TGTGCCATCAGCACCGGGACAGTTAATGAAAAACTGTTTTTT.

CDR3 protein: CASSMGTGEPGYTF. Written as DNA, the CDR3 is TGTGCCAGCTCGATGGGGACAGGGGAGCCTGGCTACACCTTC. The chain joins TRBV5-4 to TRBJ1-2; 10 positions match TRBD1. Germline values: CDR1 SGHNT, CDR2 YYREEE (reference sequence). J lost 7 bases, V lost 7 bases, and 10 bases had no gene match. This CDR3 comprises 14 residues. The full variable domain, with the rest looked up from reference TRBV5-4 and TRBJ1-2, is ETGVTQSPTHLIKTRGQQVTLRCSSQSGHNTVSWYQQALGQGPQFIFQYYREEENGRGNFPPRFSGLQFPNYSSELNVNALELDDSALYLCASSMGTGEPGYTFGSGTRLTVV.

The V gene is TRBV5-6, the J gene TRBJ2-5; possible D gene TRBD2, 5 bases. The CDR3 is 16 residues long. Germline values: CDR1 SGHDT, CDR2 YYEEEE. Trimming pared 0 bases from V and 1 base from J, leaving 13 bases between. In nucleotides, the CDR3 is TGTGCCAGCAGCTTGGCCGGGCGAGGGAGCCAAGAGACCCAGTACTTC. As protein: CASSLAGRGSQETQYF.

The rearrangement uses TRBV6-1 and TRBJ2-1, with TRBD1 matching over 12 bases. V lost 3 bases, J lost 8 bases, and 8 bases stayed unmatched. In germline, CDR1 is MNHNS, CDR2 SASEGT. The CDR3 has 16 residues. CDR3 coding DNA: TGTGCCAGCAGTGAGCCTCCGGGACAGGGGGCGGATGAGCAGTTCTTC. Its protein is CASSEPPGQGADEQFF.

This sequence joins TRBV14 and TRBJ2-1, with TRBD1 matching over 8 bases. V shed 2 bases and J 10 bases; nucleotides not matched to a gene: 10. This CDR3 has 15 amino acids. Germline V lookup: CDR1 SGHDN, CDR2 FVKESK. CDR3: CASSQLLQGAGEQFF. For the CDR3, the DNA is TGTGCCAGCAGCCAATTGCTCCAGGGGGCAGGGGAGCAGTTCTTC.

The V call is TRBV10-3, the J call TRBJ2-7, with 10 bases identical to TRBD1. The trim removed 6 bases at V and 4 bases at J, leaving 3 bases unmatched. This CDR3 region has 13 residues. CDR1 ENHRY and CDR2 SYGVKD come from the germline V gene. The CDR3 spells CAIRGTGAYEQYF. In DNA form, the CDR3 reads TGTGCCATCAGGGGGACAGGGGCATACGAGCAGTACTTC.